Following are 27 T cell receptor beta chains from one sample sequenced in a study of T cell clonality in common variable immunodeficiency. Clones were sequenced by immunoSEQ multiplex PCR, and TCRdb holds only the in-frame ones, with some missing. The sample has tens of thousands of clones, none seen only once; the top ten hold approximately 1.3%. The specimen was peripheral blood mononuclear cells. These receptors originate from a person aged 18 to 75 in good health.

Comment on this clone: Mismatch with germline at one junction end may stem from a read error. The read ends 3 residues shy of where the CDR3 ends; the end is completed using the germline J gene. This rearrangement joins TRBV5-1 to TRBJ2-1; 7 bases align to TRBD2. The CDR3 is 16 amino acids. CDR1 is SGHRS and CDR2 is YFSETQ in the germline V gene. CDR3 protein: CTSSLAGGSSYNEQFF. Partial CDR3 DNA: TGCACCAGCAGCTTGGCCGGCGGGAGCTCCTACAATGAG.

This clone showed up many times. The CDR3 region is CASSLGTAHFTDTQYF. The DNA read from the CDR3 is TGTGCCAGCAGTTTAGGGACAGCCCATTTCACAGATACG. The J gene is TRBJ2-3, the V gene TRBV12-3 or TRBV12-4; D is perhaps TRBD1 (6 bases). From the germline J gene comes the end of the CDR3, since the read stops 3 residues before it. This CDR3 has 16 amino acids. V was cut by 1 base and J by 2 bases, with 13 bases left in between.

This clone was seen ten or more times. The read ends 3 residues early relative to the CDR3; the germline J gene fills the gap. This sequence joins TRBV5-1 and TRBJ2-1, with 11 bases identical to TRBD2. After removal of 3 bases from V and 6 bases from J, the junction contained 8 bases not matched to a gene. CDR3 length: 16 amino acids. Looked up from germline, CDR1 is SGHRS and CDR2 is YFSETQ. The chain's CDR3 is CASSSLLAGVGNEQFF. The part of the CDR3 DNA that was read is TGCGCCAGCAGCTCTTTACTAGCGGGAGTCGGCAATGAG.

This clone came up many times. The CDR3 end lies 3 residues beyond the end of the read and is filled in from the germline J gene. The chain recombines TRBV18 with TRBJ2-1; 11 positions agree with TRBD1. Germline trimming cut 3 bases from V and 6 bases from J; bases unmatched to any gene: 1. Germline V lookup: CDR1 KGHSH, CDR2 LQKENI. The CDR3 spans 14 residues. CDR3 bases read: TGTGCCAGCTCACCGGGACAGGGGGGCAATGAG. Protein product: CASSPGQGGNE. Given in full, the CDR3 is CASSPGQGGNEQFF.

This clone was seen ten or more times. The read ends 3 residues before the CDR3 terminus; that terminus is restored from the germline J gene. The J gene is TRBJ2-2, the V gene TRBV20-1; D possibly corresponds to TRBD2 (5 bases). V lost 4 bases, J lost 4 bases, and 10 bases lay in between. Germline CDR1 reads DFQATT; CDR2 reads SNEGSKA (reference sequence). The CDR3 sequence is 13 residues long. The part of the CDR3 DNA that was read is TGCAGTGCTATCTACCGGGGCACCGGGGAG. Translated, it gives CSAIYRGTGE. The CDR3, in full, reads CSAIYRGTGELFF.

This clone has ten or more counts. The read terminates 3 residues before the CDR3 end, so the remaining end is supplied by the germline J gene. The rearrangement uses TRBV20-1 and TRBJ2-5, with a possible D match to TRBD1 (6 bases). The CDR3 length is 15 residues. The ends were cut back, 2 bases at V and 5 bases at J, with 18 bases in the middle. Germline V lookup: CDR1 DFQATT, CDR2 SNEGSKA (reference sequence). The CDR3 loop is CSARLQGRVKETQYF. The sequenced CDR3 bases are TGCAGTGCTAGACTTCAGGGGAGAGTTAAGGAGACC.

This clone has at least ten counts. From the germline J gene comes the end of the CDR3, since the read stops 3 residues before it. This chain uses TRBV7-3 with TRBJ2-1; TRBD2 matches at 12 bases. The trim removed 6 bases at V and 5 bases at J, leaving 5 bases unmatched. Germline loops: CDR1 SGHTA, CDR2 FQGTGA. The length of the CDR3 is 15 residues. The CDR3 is CASRRTSGIHNEQFF. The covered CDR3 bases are TGTGCCAGCAGACGGACTAGCGGGATCCACAATGAG.

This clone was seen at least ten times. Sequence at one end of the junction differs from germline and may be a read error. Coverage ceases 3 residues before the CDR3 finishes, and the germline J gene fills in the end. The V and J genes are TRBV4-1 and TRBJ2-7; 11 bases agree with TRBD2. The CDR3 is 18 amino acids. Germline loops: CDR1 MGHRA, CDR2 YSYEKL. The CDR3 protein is CASSEDRTSGHSSYEQYF. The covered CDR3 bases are TGCGCCAGCAGCGAAGACAGGACTAGCGGGCATAGCTCCTACGAG.

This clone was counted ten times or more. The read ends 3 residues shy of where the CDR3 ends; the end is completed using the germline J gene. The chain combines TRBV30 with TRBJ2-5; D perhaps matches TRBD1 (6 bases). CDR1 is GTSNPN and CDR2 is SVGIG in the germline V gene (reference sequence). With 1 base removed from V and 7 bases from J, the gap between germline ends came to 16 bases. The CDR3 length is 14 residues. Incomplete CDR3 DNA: TGTGCCTGGAGTGAGGGCAGGGGAACAGGGACC. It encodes CAWSEGRGTGT. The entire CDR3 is CAWSEGRGTGTQYF.

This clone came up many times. The sequenced CDR3 bases are TGCAGTGCTCCTAGCGGGAGGCCCCCCTACGAG. Translating it yields CSAPSGRPPYE. The entire CDR3 sequence reads CSAPSGRPPYEQYF. The chain has TRBV20-1 and TRBJ2-7; 11 bases map to TRBD2. The read is 3 residues too short to cover the CDR3 end, so that end is filled in from the germline J gene. This CDR3 is 14 amino acids long. V was clipped by 5 bases and J by 2 bases; unmatched bases: 5. Germline values: CDR1 DFQATT, CDR2 SNEGSKA (reference sequence).

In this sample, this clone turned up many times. Incomplete CDR3 DNA: TGTGCCAGCAGCCCTCAACGACAGGGAAAGAATGAAAAA. Encoded protein: CASSPQRQGKNEK. The whole CDR3 protein is CASSPQRQGKNEKLFF. V gene TRBV7-8 combines with J gene TRBJ1-4; 7 nucleotides line up with TRBD1. The sequence runs out 3 residues before the end of the CDR3; the remainder is reconstructed from the germline J gene. This CDR3 is 16 amino acids long. V was clipped by 5 bases and J by 5 bases; unmatched bases: 11. Germline loops: CDR1 SGHVS, CDR2 FQNEAQ.

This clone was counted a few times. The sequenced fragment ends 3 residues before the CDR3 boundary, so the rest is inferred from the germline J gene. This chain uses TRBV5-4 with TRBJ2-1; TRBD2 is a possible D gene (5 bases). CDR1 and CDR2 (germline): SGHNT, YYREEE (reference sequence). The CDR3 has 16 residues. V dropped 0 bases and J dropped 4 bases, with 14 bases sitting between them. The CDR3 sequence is CASSLEGGSLYNEQFF. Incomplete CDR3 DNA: TGTGCCAGCAGCTTGGAAGGCGGGTCCCTTTACAATGAG.

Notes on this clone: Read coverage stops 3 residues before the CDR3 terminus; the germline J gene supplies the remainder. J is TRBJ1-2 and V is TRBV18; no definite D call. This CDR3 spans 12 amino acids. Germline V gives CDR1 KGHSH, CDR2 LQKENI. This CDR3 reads CASSPSPDTYTF. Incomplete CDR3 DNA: TGTGCCAGCTCACCATCCCCAGATACC.

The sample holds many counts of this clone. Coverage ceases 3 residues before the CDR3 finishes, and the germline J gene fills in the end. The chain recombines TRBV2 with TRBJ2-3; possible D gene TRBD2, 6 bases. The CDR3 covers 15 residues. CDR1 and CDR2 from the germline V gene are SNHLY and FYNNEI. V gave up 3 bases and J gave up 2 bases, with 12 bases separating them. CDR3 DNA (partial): TGTGCCAGCAGTGACGGAGGGCCGTACACAGATACG. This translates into CASSDGGPYTDT. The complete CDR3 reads CASSDGGPYTDTQYF.

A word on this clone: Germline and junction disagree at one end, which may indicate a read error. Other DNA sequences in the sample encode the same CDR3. The CDR3 sequence: CASSRGQGVSYEQYF. The sequenced CDR3 bases are TGCGCCAGTAGTAGAGGACAGGGTGTCTCCTACGAG. The chain joins TRBV19 to TRBJ2-7; TRBD1 matches at 8 bases. The read ends 3 residues before the CDR3 terminus; that terminus is restored from the germline J gene. This CDR3 comprises 15 residues. Germline V lookup: CDR1 LNHDA, CDR2 SQIVND (reference sequence).

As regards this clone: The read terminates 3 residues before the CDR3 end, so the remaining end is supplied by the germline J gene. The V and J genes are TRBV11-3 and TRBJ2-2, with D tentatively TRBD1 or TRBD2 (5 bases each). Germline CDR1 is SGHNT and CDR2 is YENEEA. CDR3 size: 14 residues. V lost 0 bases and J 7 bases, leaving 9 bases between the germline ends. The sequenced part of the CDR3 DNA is TGTGCCAGCAGCTTAGAAGGGGAGAACGGGGAG. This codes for CASSLEGENGE. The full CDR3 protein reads CASSLEGENGELFF.

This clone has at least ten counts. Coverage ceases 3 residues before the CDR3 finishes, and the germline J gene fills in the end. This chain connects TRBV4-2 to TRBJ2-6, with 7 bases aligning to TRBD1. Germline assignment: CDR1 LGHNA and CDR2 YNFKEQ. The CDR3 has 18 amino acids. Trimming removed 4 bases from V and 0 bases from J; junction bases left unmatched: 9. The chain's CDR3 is CASSPNRGGFSGANVLTF. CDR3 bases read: TGTGCCAGCAGCCCTAACAGGGGCGGGTTCTCTGGGGCCAACGTC.

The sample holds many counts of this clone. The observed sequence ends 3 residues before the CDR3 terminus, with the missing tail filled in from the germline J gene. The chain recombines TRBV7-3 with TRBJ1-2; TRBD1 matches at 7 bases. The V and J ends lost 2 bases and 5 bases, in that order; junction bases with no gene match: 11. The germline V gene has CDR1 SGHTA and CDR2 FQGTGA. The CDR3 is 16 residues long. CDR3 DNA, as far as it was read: TGTGCCAGCAGCTTATTACCCACAGGGGAGGGGTATGGC. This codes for CASSLLPTGEGYG. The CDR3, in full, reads CASSLLPTGEGYGYTF.

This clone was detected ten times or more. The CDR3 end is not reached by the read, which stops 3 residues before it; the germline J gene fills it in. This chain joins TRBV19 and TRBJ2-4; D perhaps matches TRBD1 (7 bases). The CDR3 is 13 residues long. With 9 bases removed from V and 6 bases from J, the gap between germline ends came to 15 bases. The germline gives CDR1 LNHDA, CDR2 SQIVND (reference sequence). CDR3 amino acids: CASARGDGNIQYF. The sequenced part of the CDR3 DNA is TGTGCCAGCGCCAGGGGGGACGGAAACATT.

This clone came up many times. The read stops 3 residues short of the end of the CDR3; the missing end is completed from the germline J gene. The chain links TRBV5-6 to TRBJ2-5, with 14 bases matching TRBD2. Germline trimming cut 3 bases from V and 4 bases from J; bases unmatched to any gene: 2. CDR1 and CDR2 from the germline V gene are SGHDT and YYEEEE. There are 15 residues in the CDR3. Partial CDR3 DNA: TGTGCCAGCAGCTGGGGGACTAGCGGGAGAGAGACC. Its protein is CASSWGTSGRET. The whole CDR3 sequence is CASSWGTSGRETQYF.

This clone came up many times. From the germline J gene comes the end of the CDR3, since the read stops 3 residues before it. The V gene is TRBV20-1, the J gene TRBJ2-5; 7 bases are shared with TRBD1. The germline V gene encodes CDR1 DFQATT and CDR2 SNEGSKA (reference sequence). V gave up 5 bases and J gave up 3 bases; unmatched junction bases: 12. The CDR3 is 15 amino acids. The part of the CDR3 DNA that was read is TGCAGTGCTGGGAAGGGACAGCCGTGGGAAGAGACC. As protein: CSAGKGQPWEET. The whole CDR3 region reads CSAGKGQPWEETQYF.

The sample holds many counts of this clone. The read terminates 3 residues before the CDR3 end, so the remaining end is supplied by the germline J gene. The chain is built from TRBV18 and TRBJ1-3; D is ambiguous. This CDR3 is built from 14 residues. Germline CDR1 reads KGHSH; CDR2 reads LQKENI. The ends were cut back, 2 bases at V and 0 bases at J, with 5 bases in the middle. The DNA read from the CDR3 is TGTGCCAGCTCACCAGTCAGCTCTGGAAACACC. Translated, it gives CASSPVSSGNT. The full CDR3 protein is CASSPVSSGNTIYF.

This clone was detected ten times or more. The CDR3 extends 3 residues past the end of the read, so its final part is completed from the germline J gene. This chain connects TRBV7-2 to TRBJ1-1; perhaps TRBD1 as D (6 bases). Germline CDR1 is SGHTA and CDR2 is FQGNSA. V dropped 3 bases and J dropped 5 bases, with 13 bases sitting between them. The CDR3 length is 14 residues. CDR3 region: CASSFQGMGTEAFF. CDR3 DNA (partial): TGTGCCAGCAGCTTTCAGGGGATGGGGACTGAA.

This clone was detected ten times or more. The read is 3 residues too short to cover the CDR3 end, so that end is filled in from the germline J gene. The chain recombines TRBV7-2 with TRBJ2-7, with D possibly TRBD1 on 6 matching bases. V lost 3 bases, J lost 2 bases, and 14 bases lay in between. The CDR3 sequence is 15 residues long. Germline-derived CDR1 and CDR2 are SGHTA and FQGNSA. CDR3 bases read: TGTGCCAGCAGCTTTGACAGGCTCCTACCCTACGAG. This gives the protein CASSFDRLLPYE. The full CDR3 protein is CASSFDRLLPYEQYF.

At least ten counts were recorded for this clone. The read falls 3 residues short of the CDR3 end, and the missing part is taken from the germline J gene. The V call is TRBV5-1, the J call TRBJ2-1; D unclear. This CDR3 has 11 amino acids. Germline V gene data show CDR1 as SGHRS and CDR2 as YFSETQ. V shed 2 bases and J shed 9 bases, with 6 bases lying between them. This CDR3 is CASSLNGEQFF. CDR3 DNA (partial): TGCGCCAGCAGCTTAAACGGTGAG.

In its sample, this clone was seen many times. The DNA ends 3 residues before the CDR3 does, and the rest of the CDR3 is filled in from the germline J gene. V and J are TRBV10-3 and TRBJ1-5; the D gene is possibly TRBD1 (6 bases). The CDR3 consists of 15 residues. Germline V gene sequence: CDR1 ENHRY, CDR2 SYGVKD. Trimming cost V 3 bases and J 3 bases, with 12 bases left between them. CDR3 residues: CAISDSRQDNQPQHF. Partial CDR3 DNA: TGTGCCATCAGTGACTCAAGACAGGACAATCAGCCC.

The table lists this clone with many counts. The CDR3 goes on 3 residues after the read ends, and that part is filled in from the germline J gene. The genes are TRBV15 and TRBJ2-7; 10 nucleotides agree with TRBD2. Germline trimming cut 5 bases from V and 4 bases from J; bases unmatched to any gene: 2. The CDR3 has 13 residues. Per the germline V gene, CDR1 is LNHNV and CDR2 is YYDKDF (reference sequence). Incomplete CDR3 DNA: TGTGCCACCAGCTGGACTAGCGGATACGAG. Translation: CATSWTSGYE. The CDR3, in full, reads CATSWTSGYEQYF.